Shown below are 14 T cell receptor beta chains from a single sample sequenced in a study of blood T cell repertoires in COVID-19. Data came from immunoSEQ multiplex PCR; TCRdb stores just in-frame clones and leaves some out. The table has 140,000 to 150,000 clones, 75% to 90% seen once. Input material: peripheral blood. The receptor set was obtained from a man between 18 and 29 years old with COVID-19, enrolled during active disease.

The rearrangement joins TRBV11-3 to TRBJ2-7, with D possibly matching TRBD2 (6 bases). The V end was cut by 1 base, the J end by 2 bases, with 15 bases between. Germline lookup yields CDR1 SGHNT and CDR2 YENEEA. The CDR3 length is 16 residues. DNA for the CDR3: TGTGCCAGCAGCTTAGGGGGCGTTGGCGGGACCTACGAGCAGTACTTC. It specifies CASSLGGVGGTYEQYF.

This clone was seen a single time. This chain uses TRBV30 with TRBJ1-5; a weak D match, TRBD1 (6 bases). The ends were cut back, 0 bases at V and 5 bases at J, with 8 bases in the middle. Germline-derived CDR1 and CDR2 are GTSNPN and SVGIG (reference sequence). The CDR3 has 13 amino acids. The CDR3 is CAWSVYRDQPQHF. The CDR3 bases are TGTGCCTGGAGTGTCTACAGGGATCAGCCCCAGCATTTT. Full variable domain (rest looked up from reference TRBV30 and TRBJ1-5): SQTIHQWPATLVQPVGSPLSLECTVEGTSNPNLYWYRQAAGRGLQLLFYSVGIGQISSEVPQNLSASRPQDRQFILSSKKLLLSDSGFYLCAWSVYRDQPQHFGDGTRLSIL.

J is TRBJ1-1 and V is TRBV7-9; the match to TRBD1 covers 9 bases. Unmatched junction bases numbered 5, after V lost 2 bases and J lost 4 bases. CDR1 and CDR2 (germline): SEHNR, FQNEAQ (reference sequence). The length of the CDR3 is 15 residues. CDR3: CASSLTQGAGTEAFF. CDR3 bases: TGTGCCAGCAGCTTAACACAGGGGGCCGGCACTGAAGCTTTCTTT.

This rearrangement joins TRBV27 to TRBJ1-2; maybe TRBD1 (5 bases). Per the germline V gene, CDR1 is MNHEY and CDR2 is SMNVEV (reference sequence). This CDR3 has 13 residues. Trimming took off 5 bases at V and 6 bases at J, with 13 bases between the two ends. CDR3 loop: CASSGGGYHGYTF. In nucleotides, the CDR3 is TGTGCCAGCAGTGGGGGGGGGTATCATGGCTACACCTTC.

This chain links TRBV5-6 with TRBJ2-5; no firm D call. The CDR3 consists of 18 residues. V lost 4 bases, J lost 2 bases, and 24 bases lay in between. The germline CDR1 and CDR2 sequences are SGHDT and YYEEEE. The chain's CDR3 is CASSPSIYLHYTQETQYF. The CDR3, as DNA: TGTGCCAGCAGCCCATCCATTTACCTACACTACACTCAAGAGACCCAGTACTTC.

The chain couples TRBV13 to TRBJ1-6, with a possible D match to TRBD1 (5 bases). V gave up 5 bases and J gave up 10 bases, with 15 bases separating them. In germline, CDR1 is PRHDT, CDR2 FYEKMQ (reference sequence). This CDR3 has 14 amino acids. CDR3 coding DNA: TGTGCCAGCAGCGGGGGACTAAGGGGCTCACCCCTCCACTTT. Translation gives CASSGGLRGSPLHF.

This clone was seen just once. The V gene is TRBV9, the J gene TRBJ1-6; 9 bases match TRBD1. Germline CDR1 and CDR2: SGDLS and YYNGEE. The J segment lost 9 bases and the V segment lost 3 bases, leaving 7 bases of the junction unmatched. The CDR3 is 15 amino acids. CDR3 region: CASSAWGQGSSPLHF. The CDR3 nucleotides read TGTGCCAGCAGCGCTTGGGGACAGGGAAGTTCACCCCTCCACTTT.

V usage is TRBV28 and J usage is TRBJ2-5, with 7 bases identical to TRBD2. The CDR3 sequence is 16 residues long. The V segment lost 7 bases and the J segment 4 bases; nucleotides outside the gene matches: 15. Germline lookup yields CDR1 MDHEN and CDR2 SYDVKM. The CDR3: CASTGGLSGAAETQYF. The CDR3 DNA is TGTGCCAGCACCGGGGGGTTATCGGGAGCAGCAGAGACCCAGTACTTC.

About this clone: At one of its ends the junction is not consistent with the germline gene, which may arise from a read error. V and J are TRBV7-9 and TRBJ2-1, with 13 positions matching TRBD2. CDR3 length: 12 residues. Germline lookup yields CDR1 SEHNR and CDR2 FQNEAQ (reference sequence). CDR3 amino acids: CASSPEGLAGIF. The CDR3 coding sequence is TGTGCCAGCAGCCCGGAGGGACTAGCGGGAATCTTC.

This clone was detected only once. The V and J genes are TRBV7-8 and TRBJ2-7, with 8 bases identical to TRBD2. From germline, CDR1 is SGHVS and CDR2 FQNEAQ. The CDR3 totals 14 residues. Trimming took 1 base from V and 8 from J; bases not matched to a gene: 7. The CDR3 coding sequence is TGTGCCAGCAGCTTAGTGACTAGCGCAATCCAGCAGTACTTC. Its protein product is CASSLVTSAIQQYF.

This rearrangement joins TRBV27 to TRBJ1-2, with TRBD1 identical over 7 bases. The trim removed 5 bases at V and 3 bases at J, leaving 15 bases unmatched. This CDR3 has 17 residues. Looked up from germline, CDR1 is MNHEY and CDR2 is SMNVEV (reference sequence). The CDR3 sequence is CASSLRTIFGQDYGYTF. Here the CDR3 DNA reads TGTGCCAGCAGTCTTAGAACCATTTTTGGACAGGACTATGGCTACACCTTC.

This chain joins TRBV6-4 and TRBJ2-3; no clear D gene. Germline V lookup: CDR1 MRHNA, CDR2 SNTAGT. The V gene lost 2 bases and the J gene lost 2 bases, with 8 bases spanning the gap. CDR3 length: 14 amino acids. The CDR3 bases are TGTGCCAGCAGTGACGAGAGAACCACAGATACGCAGTATTTT. It codes for CASSDERTTDTQYF.

The rearrangement joins TRBV28 to TRBJ2-5; possible D gene TRBD2, 6 bases. The germline V and J ends were trimmed by 5 bases and 3 bases, with 16 bases remaining between them. Germline V CDR1 and CDR2: MDHEN, SYDVKM. This CDR3 contains 15 residues. The chain's CDR3 is CASSPLGGIEETQYF. CDR3 DNA: TGTGCCAGCAGTCCCCTTGGGGGGATCGAAGAGACCCAGTACTTC.

The CDR3 DNA reads as TGTGCCAGCGACCCCTTGCGGGGCCCTGCTTTCGGAGGCTACACCTTC. Translating it yields CASDPLRGPAFGGYTF. The J gene is TRBJ1-2, the V gene TRBV28, with a weak D call TRBD1 (5 bases). The germline V gene encodes CDR1 MDHEN and CDR2 SYDVKM. The CDR3 is 16 amino acids. Trimming shortened V by 8 bases and J by 8 bases, and 27 bases separated the two germline ends.